This entry features one T cell receptor beta chain sequence. The assay was immunoSEQ multiplex PCR, and TCRdb's table has in-frame clones only and misses some. This sample has about 82,000 clones, with 82% found just once. The data stem from a study of blood T cell repertoires in COVID-19. Turning to the study itself: COVID-19 samples collected from the United States, Italy and Spain covered acute and convalescent phases.

This CDR3 has 12 residues. CDR1 is MNHEY, CDR2 SVGAGI, per germline. Trimming left V 4 bases short and J 2 bases short, with 5 bases between. The sample taken for sequencing was peripheral blood. J is TRBJ2-5 and V is TRBV6-5; D not certain. This sequence originates from a middle-aged man with active or convalescent COVID-19. The CDR3 sequence is CASSWSQETQYF. In DNA, the CDR3 is TGTGCCAGCAGTTGGAGTCAAGAGACCCAGTACTTC.